This entry is about one T cell receptor beta chain. The data were taken from a study of long-term antiretroviral therapy in people with HIV. Running of the v3.0 immunoSEQ assay took place at survey level. Repertoires were generated with immunoSEQ multiplex PCR, while TCRdb's copy carries only in-frame clones and drops some. The sample has fewer than 35,000 clones, under 85% seen once. Deletions cut 4 bases from V and 0 bases from J, with 19 bases between. This CDR3 is built from 18 residues. CDR1 is SNHLY, CDR2 FYNNEI, per germline. The origin of this receptor is a man aged 35 to 55 with HIV. The sample in question was unsorted PBMCs, obtained 3 years after starting antiretroviral therapy. This rearrangement joins TRBV2 to TRBJ2-1, with TRBD1 as a possible D gene (5 bases). CDR3 region: CASSGIEGAMSSYNEQFF. For the CDR3, the DNA is TGTGCCAGCAGTGGGATAGAAGGGGCGATGAGCTCCTACAATGAGCAGTTCTTC.